This TCR beta chain was sequenced for a study of T cells after yellow fever vaccination. The CDR3 loop spans 13 amino acids. Between the trimmed V and J ends, which lost 2 bases and 0 bases, there was a span of 4 bases. Germline loops: CDR1 SEHNR, CDR2 FQNEAQ (reference sequence). Study-wide points: At around 96% for CD4 and approximately 88% for CD8, most primary-vaccination clones showed up again after the booster. The bulk population could contribute abundant contaminating clonotypes to FACS-sorted repertoires. A limited proportion of clonotypes was detected within both the CD4 and CD8 compartments.

The 5'RACE template-switching step produced TCR cDNA and added a universal primer site and UMIs. TCRdb independently ran MiXCR on the 5' RACE reads; one entry per CDR3 protein. The sample records around 350,000 distinct CDR3 sequences, more than 5.5% being singletons. This clonotype showed up many times. Its antigen is undetermined. The TCR comes from a young man who received the YFV17D yellow fever vaccine. The V call is TRBV7-9, the J call TRBJ1-2; D not resolved. The material was PBMCs, obtained 5 days after the yellow fever booster vaccination. As DNA, the CDR3 is TGTGCCAGCAGCTTATATACTAACTATGGCTACACCTTC. Amino acids: CASSLYTNYGYTF.